Listed below are T cell receptor beta chains from one sample, sequenced in a study of cytomegalovirus exposure and HLA in healthy donors. Only in-frame clones appear in the TCRdb table, and some are missing; sequencing was by immunoSEQ multiplex PCR. Here the sample spans fewer than 95,000 clones, around 82% being singletons. Material for sequencing was PBMCs. The receptors stem from a man aged 18 to 30 in good health and CMV-seronegative. The CDR3 runs from the conserved cysteine through the conserved F or W. The order of the fields is J gene, V gene, clone size, D gene, CDR3 DNA, CDR3 protein. The D gene is left open where the match is weak. A row's size may be missing; if present it is once, few, many or a size class.

j_gene: TRBJ2-5
v_gene: TRBV5-6
abundance: -
d_gene: -
CDR3nt: TGTGCCAGCAGCTTATATCTTTTGTACCAAGAGACCCAGTACTTC
CDR3aa: CASSLYLLYQETQYF

j_gene: TRBJ1-2
v_gene: TRBV5-6
abundance: -
d_gene: -
CDR3nt: TGTGCCAGCAGCTCCGGTGGGGGCGTCTATGGCTACACCTTC
CDR3aa: CASSSGGGVYGYTF

j_gene: TRBJ2-1
v_gene: TRBV5-1
abundance: -
d_gene: TRBD2
CDR3nt: TGCGCCAGCAGCTTGGGGACTAGCGGTAAAAGCTCCTACAATGAGCAGTTCTTC
CDR3aa: CASSLGTSGKSSYNEQFF

j_gene: TRBJ2-1
v_gene: TRBV5-1
abundance: -
d_gene: -
CDR3nt: TGCGCCAGCAGCTTGACTAGTCGAAAGTTCTTC
CDR3aa: CASSLTSRKFF

j_gene: TRBJ1-5
v_gene: TRBV7-2
abundance: -
d_gene: TRBD1
CDR3nt: TGTGCCAGCAGCTTGGGTGGGACAGGGTATCAGCCCCAGCATTTT
CDR3aa: CASSLGGTGYQPQHF

j_gene: TRBJ1-6
v_gene: TRBV7-9
abundance: few
d_gene: -
CDR3nt: TGTGCCAGCAGCTTAGACCTGGGGAGCTCCTATAATTCACCCCTCCACTTT
CDR3aa: CASSLDLGSSYNSPLHF

j_gene: TRBJ1-1
v_gene: TRBV27
abundance: once
d_gene: TRBD1
CDR3nt: TGTGCCAGCAGTCTCCGACTACAGGGGGCTTACACTGAAGCTTTCTTT
CDR3aa: CASSLRLQGAYTEAFF

j_gene: TRBJ1-2
v_gene: TRBV9
abundance: -
d_gene: TRBD1
CDR3nt: TGTGCCAGCAGCGTGTCGCCGGGACAGGGGGCGGCGGACACCTTC
CDR3aa: CASSVSPGQGAADTF

j_gene: TRBJ2-3
v_gene: TRBV6-5
abundance: -
d_gene: TRBD2
CDR3nt: TGTGCCAGCAGCCGACTAGCGGTAACAGATACGCAGTATTTT
CDR3aa: CASSRLAVTDTQYF

j_gene: TRBJ2-7
v_gene: TRBV5-1
abundance: once
d_gene: -
CDR3nt: TGCGCCAGCAGCCCCGGACAGACCTACGAGCAGTACTTC
CDR3aa: CASSPGQTYEQYF

j_gene: TRBJ2-3
v_gene: TRBV25-1
abundance: -
d_gene: TRBD2
CDR3nt: TGTGCCAGCAGTGACCCACTAGCGGGGGGGACAGATACGCAGTATTTT
CDR3aa: CASSDPLAGGTDTQYF

j_gene: TRBJ1-3
v_gene: TRBV15
abundance: -
d_gene: -
CDR3nt: TGTGCCACCAGCAGAGACCAGGGCCCTGGAAACACCATATATTTT
CDR3aa: CATSRDQGPGNTIYF

j_gene: TRBJ1-2
v_gene: TRBV23-1
abundance: once
d_gene: -
CDR3nt: TGCGCCAGCAGTCAATCGGGGGGGGTCGAGAACTATGGCTACACCTTC
CDR3aa: CASSQSGGVENYGYTF

j_gene: TRBJ1-4
v_gene: TRBV6-6
abundance: -
d_gene: -
CDR3nt: TGTGCCAGCAGTTACCGGGGGGCTTCTAATGAAAAACTGTTTTTT
CDR3aa: CASSYRGASNEKLFF

j_gene: TRBJ2-7
v_gene: TRBV18
abundance: once
d_gene: -
CDR3nt: TGTGCCAGCTCACCTGAGACTGCCTACGAGCAGTACTTC
CDR3aa: CASSPETAYEQYF